These 21 T cell receptor beta chains originate from one sample sequenced in a study of identical twins. TCRdb re-analysed the 5' RACE reads in MiXCR, keeping a single row per CDR3 protein. The table includes 200,000 or so distinct CDR3 sequences, approximately 8.3% detected once. These data were also filed under a second study, of yellow fever vaccine responses in identical twins.

Sequences were obtained from memory (CD45RO+) T cells sorted from blood. These receptors were obtained from a woman in her late teens or twenties in good health.

This clonotype was recorded a few times. The J gene is TRBJ1-1, the V gene TRBV7-9; D gene unclear. The CDR3 totals 15 residues. CDR1 and CDR2 from the germline V gene are SEHNR and FQNEAQ (reference sequence). Trimming left V 5 bases short and J 2 bases short, with 15 bases between. CDR3 region: CASSALNGQNTEAFF. Here the CDR3 DNA reads TGTGCCAGCAGCGCCTTAAACGGGCAAAACACTGAAGCTTTCTTT.

This clonotype was detected a few times. V and J are TRBV6-6 and TRBJ2-7; the D is unclear. CDR1 MNHNY and CDR2 SVGAGI come from the germline V gene (reference sequence). The V and J ends lost 7 bases and 0 bases respectively, with 10 bases between them. The CDR3 totals 13 residues. The CDR3 DNA reads TGTGCCAGCACCAAGACGGGCTCCTACGAGCAGTACTTC. It specifies CASTKTGSYEQYF.

V and J are TRBV27 and TRBJ2-7; D tentatively reads TRBD1 or TRBD2 (5 bases each). V lost 6 bases, J lost 3 bases, and 15 bases lay in between. In germline, CDR1 is MNHEY, CDR2 SMNVEV (reference sequence). CDR3 size: 14 residues. The CDR3 here is CASSRLGDHYEQYF. CDR3 nucleotide sequence: TGTGCCAGCAGCCGACTCGGGGACCACTACGAGCAGTACTTC.

The chain combines TRBV5-1 with TRBJ2-5, with 9 bases aligning to TRBD2. V lost 0 bases and J lost 1; bases outside the gene matches: 4. The CDR3 is 16 residues long. CDR1 is SGHRS and CDR2 is YFSETQ in the germline V gene. This CDR3 reads CASSLDGGRVQETQYF. The CDR3 bases are TGCGCCAGCAGCTTGGACGGCGGGAGGGTCCAAGAGACCCAGTACTTC. The full variable domain, with the rest looked up from reference TRBV5-1 and TRBJ2-5, is KAGVTQTPRYLIKTRGQQVTLSCSPISGHRSVSWYQQTPGQGLQFLFEYFSETQRNKGNFPGRFSGRQFSNSRSEMNVSTLELGDSALYLCASSLDGGRVQETQYFGPGTRLLVL.

This clonotype was counted only a few times. The rearrangement joins TRBV19 to TRBJ2-5; D is uncertain. This CDR3 has 14 amino acids. V dropped 4 bases and J dropped 5 bases, with 14 bases sitting between them. The germline V gene has CDR1 LNHDA and CDR2 SQIVND (reference sequence). The CDR3 DNA reads as TGTGCCAGTAGTAGCCTAGACACGCCGGAGACCCAGTACTTC. Encoded protein: CASSSLDTPETQYF.

The gene calls are TRBV7-2 and TRBJ2-7, with D maybe TRBD1 (7 bases). The V gene's germline CDR1 is SGHTA and CDR2 FQGNSA. With 2 bases removed from V and 2 bases from J, the gap between germline ends came to 25 bases. The CDR3 length is 19 residues. CDR3 nucleotide sequence: TGTGCCAGCAGCTTATCGGGCGCAGGGGGTATAGCGGCCGCCTACGAGCAGTACTTC. Translation: CASSLSGAGGIAAAYEQYF.

The chain uses TRBV9 and TRBJ2-3; D is perhaps TRBD2 (5 bases). Germline lookup yields CDR1 SGDLS and CDR2 YYNGEE. Trimming took off 0 bases at V and 11 bases at J, with 16 bases between the two ends. The CDR3 runs to 14 residues. The CDR3 coding sequence is TGTGCCAGCAGCGTAGCCGCACCAAACGGGGTGCAGTATTTT. Residues: CASSVAAPNGVQYF.

This clonotype occurred a few times. The V call is TRBV5-1, the J call TRBJ2-1, with TRBD2 matching 11 bases. This CDR3 comprises 17 residues. Per germline, CDR1 SGHRS and CDR2 YFSETQ. V was clipped by 4 bases and J by 1 base; unmatched bases: 7. The CDR3 DNA is TGCGCCAGCAGCACCGGGACTAGCGGCCTATCCTACAATGAGCAGTTCTTC. Amino acid sequence: CASSTGTSGLSYNEQFF.

The sample holds a few counts of this clonotype. The DNA of the CDR3 is TGTGCCACCAGCAGACAGAGAGATTCACCCCTCCACTTT. It yields the protein CATSRQRDSPLHF. V usage is TRBV15 and J usage is TRBJ1-6; D remains unclear. Per the germline V gene, CDR1 is LNHNV and CDR2 is YYDKDF (reference sequence). CDR3 length: 13 amino acids. Trimming took off 2 bases at V and 8 bases at J, with 7 bases between the two ends. The whole variable domain, filled in from reference TRBV15 and TRBJ1-6, reads DAMVIQNPRYQVTQFGKPVTLSCSQTLNHNVMYWYQQKSSQAPKLLFHYYDKDFNNEADTPDNFQSRRPNTSFCFLDIRSPGLGDTAMYLCATSRQRDSPLHFGNGTRLTVT.

Only a few counts were recorded for this clonotype. The genes are TRBV7-2 and TRBJ2-1, with 9 nucleotides matching TRBD2. The CDR3 has 17 amino acids. V shed 3 bases and J 0 bases; nucleotides not matched to a gene: 6. Per germline, CDR1 SGHTA and CDR2 FQGNSA. DNA for the CDR3: TGTGCCAGCAGCTTCCTAGCGGGAACACCCTCCTACAATGAGCAGTTCTTC. Protein sequence: CASSFLAGTPSYNEQFF.

At least ten counts were recorded for this clonotype. V and J are TRBV3-1 and TRBJ2-5; D gene ambiguous. The CDR3 is 14 amino acids. Trimming removed 0 bases at V and 4 bases at J, with 9 bases between. Germline-derived CDR1 and CDR2 are LGHDT and YNNKEL (reference sequence). The CDR3: CASSQESRLETQYF. DNA for the CDR3: TGTGCCAGCAGCCAAGAATCGAGATTAGAGACCCAGTACTTC.

This clonotype has at least ten counts. The V call is TRBV24-1, the J call TRBJ2-1, with D unclear. CDR1 and CDR2 from the germline V gene are KGHDR and SFDVKD. Trimming left V 4 bases short and J 5 bases short, with 17 bases between. The CDR3 sequence is 16 residues long. The CDR3, as DNA: TGTGCCACCAGTGACTCTAGGCGAGTTATTAACAATGAGCAGTTCTTC. Amino acids: CATSDSRRVINNEQFF.

This clonotype appeared many times. V is TRBV27 and J is TRBJ1-5; a weak D match, TRBD1 (6 bases). V was pared by 6 bases and J by 0 bases, with 12 bases between. The CDR3 totals 15 residues. Germline CDR1 reads MNHEY; CDR2 reads SMNVEV (reference sequence). The CDR3, as DNA: TGTGCCAGCAGGATAGGGGGGGTTAGCAATCAGCCCCAGCATTTT. Residues: CASRIGGVSNQPQHF.

The chain carries TRBV24-1 and TRBJ2-5; 10 bases are shared with TRBD2. Losses at the gene ends were 1 base for V and 2 bases for J; bases not matched to a gene: 9. Germline-derived CDR1 and CDR2 are KGHDR and SFDVKD. The CDR3 runs 18 residues. Written as DNA, the CDR3 is TGTGCCACCAGTGATTTCTCCTCTAGCGGGGGCTCGCAAGAGACCCAGTACTTC. Translating it yields CATSDFSSSGGSQETQYF.

The chain carries TRBV7-2 and TRBJ2-5; TRBD1 matches at 9 bases. The V and J ends lost 5 bases and 6 bases, in that order; junction bases with no gene match: 10. Germline CDR1 and CDR2: SGHTA and FQGNSA. CDR3 size: 15 residues. CDR3 in DNA: TGTGCCAGCAGCCCCGGACAGGGGTTCGCGAAGACCCAGTACTTC. Translating gives CASSPGQGFAKTQYF. Based on the CDR3 plus reference TRBV7-2 and TRBJ2-5, the full variable domain is GAGVSQSPSNKVTEKGKDVELRCDPISGHTALYWYRQSLGQGLEFLIYFQGNSAPDKSGLPSDRFSAERTGGSVSTLTIQRTQQEDSAVYLCASSPGQGFAKTQYFGPGTRLLVL.

This clonotype was detected a few times. For the CDR3, the DNA is TGTGCCAGCAGCCAAGGCGTCAGGGCGGAAGAGACCCAGTACTTC. Translation gives CASSQGVRAEETQYF. This rearrangement joins TRBV14 to TRBJ2-5, with D maybe TRBD1 (5 bases). In germline, CDR1 is SGHDN, CDR2 FVKESK. The CDR3 runs 15 residues. Trimming took off 1 base at V and 3 bases at J, with 12 bases between the two ends.

This clonotype was recorded many times. The chain recombines TRBV5-1 with TRBJ2-3, with D possibly TRBD2 on 6 matching bases. Germline assignment: CDR1 SGHRS and CDR2 YFSETQ. The V gene lost 4 bases and the J gene lost 9 bases, with 12 bases spanning the gap. CDR3 length equals 12 residues. The CDR3 spells CASSPDYETQYF. Here the CDR3 DNA reads TGCGCCAGCAGCCCGGACTACGAGACGCAGTATTTT.

The V gene is TRBV10-3, the J gene TRBJ2-5; D gene unclear. The CDR3 runs to 13 residues. Germline V gene sequence: CDR1 ENHRY, CDR2 SYGVKD. The germline V and J ends were trimmed by 6 bases and 3 bases, with 11 bases remaining between them. The chain's CDR3 is CAISPDLKETQYF. The CDR3 DNA sequence: TGTGCCATCAGCCCAGATTTGAAAGAGACCCAGTACTTC.

The V and J genes are TRBV19 and TRBJ2-5; 10 positions agree with TRBD1. Trimming removed 7 bases from V and 3 bases from J; junction bases left unmatched: 8. The CDR3 is 15 residues long. Per germline, CDR1 LNHDA and CDR2 SQIVND (reference sequence). This CDR3 is CASNPTGGEKETQYF. As DNA, the CDR3 is TGTGCCAGTAACCCGACAGGGGGCGAGAAAGAGACCCAGTACTTC.

This clonotype was detected many times. The genes are TRBV3-1 and TRBJ1-2; D gene uncertain. Trimming took off 1 base at V and 7 bases at J, with 4 bases between the two ends. The CDR3 runs to 11 residues. Germline values: CDR1 LGHDT, CDR2 YNNKEL (reference sequence). The CDR3: CASSQASGYTF. The CDR3 nucleotides are TGTGCCAGCAGCCAAGCCAGTGGCTACACCTTC.

The gene calls are TRBV9 and TRBJ2-3, with 8 bases matching TRBD2. CDR1 and CDR2 (germline): SGDLS, YYNGEE. The CDR3 has 15 residues. V was pared by 4 bases and J by 4 bases, with 8 bases of the junction left unmatched. CDR3 sequence (DNA): TGTGCCAGCAGCCCGTTGGGGCGGGGGGCAGATACGCAGTATTTT. The encoded protein is CASSPLGRGADTQYF.